This TCR beta chain was captured in a study of blood T cell repertoires in COVID-19. Across the study: From the United States, Italy and Spain came samples of acute and convalescent COVID-19. T cells, B-cell-depleted T cells, or PBMCs provided the cDNA or gDNA that served as material.

Germline V gives CDR1 SQVTM, CDR2 ANQGSEA. Trimming took 7 bases from V and 2 from J; bases not matched to a gene: 7. The CDR3 loop spans 13 amino acids. In the authors' methods: Reference gene primer amplification yielded estimated nucleated cell counts. Measured with immunoSEQ multiplex PCR; TCRdb has only the in-frame clones, and not every one. V, J and clone size are those of that table, while D and trimming were read from the DNA. The sample carries around 120,000 clones, around 90% recorded once. The receptor comes from a human donor in a cohort sampled during active COVID-19. Sequencing used peripheral blood. The chain has TRBV29-1 and TRBJ1-1; 7 positions match TRBD1. CDR3: CSAARGKNTEAFF. The CDR3 bases are TGCAGCGCGGCCAGGGGGAAAAACACTGAAGCTTTCTTT.